This T cell receptor beta chain is drawn from a study of read filtering for tumor transcriptome and immune sequencing. At the time of active disease, bone marrow was collected from every patient. This clonotype has at least ten counts. This CDR3 region has 15 residues. With 1 base clipped from V and 5 bases from J, the junction kept 7 bases outside the gene matches. Germline V gives CDR1 LGHDT, CDR2 YNNKEL (reference sequence). From about 400 ng of RNA, a library with molecular barcoded alpha/delta and beta/gamma adaptors was made. A single record per CDR3 protein comes from TCRdb applying MiXCR to the reads. The table records approximately 57,000 distinct CDR3 sequences, 9% to 15% of them present only once.

The sample taken for sequencing was a population of CD138-negative cells sorted from bone marrow. This chain joins TRBV3-1 and TRBJ2-5, with 7 bases fitting TRBD2. The TCR was taken from a donor at least 40 years old with multiple myeloma. The CDR3 sequence: CASSQAAGREETQYF. The CDR3 DNA is TGTGCCAGCAGCCAAGCGGCAGGGAGGGAGGAGACCCAGTACTTC.